This entry is about one T cell receptor (beta chain). The data stem from a study of blood T cell repertoires in COVID-19. TCRdb's table, derived via immunoSEQ multiplex PCR, lists solely in-frame clones and lacks some. The sample gives roughly 400,000 clones, 90% of which show up once; about 0.6% is in the top ten. Trimming cost V 2 bases and J 4 bases, with 8 bases left between them. Germline V gene data show CDR1 as MNHNS and CDR2 as SASEGT. CDR3 length: 13 residues. This receptor was identified in a man between 18 and 35 years old who had recovered from COVID-19. J is TRBJ1-2 and V is TRBV6-1; D uncertain. Material for sequencing was PBMCs or T cells enriched from blood (not recorded which). The CDR3 nucleotides read TGTGCCAGCAGTGAAAGCCAGGCCTATGGCTACACCTTC. As protein: CASSESQAYGYTF.